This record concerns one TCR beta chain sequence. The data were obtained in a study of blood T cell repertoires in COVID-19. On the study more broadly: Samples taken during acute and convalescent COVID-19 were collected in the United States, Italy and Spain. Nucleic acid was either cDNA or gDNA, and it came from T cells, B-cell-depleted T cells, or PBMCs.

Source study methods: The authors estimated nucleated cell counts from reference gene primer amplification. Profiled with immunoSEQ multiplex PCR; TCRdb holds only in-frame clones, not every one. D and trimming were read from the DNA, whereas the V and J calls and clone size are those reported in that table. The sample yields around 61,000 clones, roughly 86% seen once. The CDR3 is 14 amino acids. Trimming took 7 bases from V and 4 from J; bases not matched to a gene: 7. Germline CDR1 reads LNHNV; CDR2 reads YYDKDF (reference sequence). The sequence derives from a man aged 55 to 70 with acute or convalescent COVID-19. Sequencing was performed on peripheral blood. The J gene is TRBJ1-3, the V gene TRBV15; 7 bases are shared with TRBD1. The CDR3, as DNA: TGTGCCACCACCCCGGGACAGCTCGGAAACACCATATATTTT. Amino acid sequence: CATTPGQLGNTIYF.